These 31 T cell receptor beta chains originate from one sample sequenced in a study of T cells in Graves' hyperthyroidism and ophthalmopathy. TCR beta CDR3 sequences were amplified from RNA transcripts. Carried out on the TCR CDR3, a first-round RT-PCR used the HTBI primer set. From the multiplex PCR reads, TCRdb called clonotypes with MiXCR, one entry per CDR3 protein. Of a few hundred thousand distinct CDR3 sequences listed, around 21% are singletons. Specimen: blood. These receptors were obtained from a man aged 18-30 years with Graves' hyperthyroidism.

J is TRBJ1-5 and V is TRBV19, with 7 bases lining up with TRBD1. CDR3 length equals 15 residues. Germline CDR1 LNHDA, CDR2 SQIVND (reference sequence). V lost 5 bases to trimming and J lost 0 bases; unmatched junction nucleotides: 4. The CDR3 protein is CASSVGQISNQPQHF. CDR3 in DNA: TGTGCCAGTAGTGTGGGACAGATTAGCAATCAGCCCCAGCATTTT.

This clonotype was detected ten times or more. V and J are TRBV7-2 and TRBJ1-2; TRBD1 matches 7 bases. Trimming took 1 base from V and 5 from J; bases not matched to a gene: 7. The CDR3 has 15 amino acids. CDR1 and CDR2 from the germline V gene are SGHTA and FQGNSA. The chain's CDR3 is CASSLGTGRRYGYTF. The CDR3 coding sequence is TGTGCCAGCAGCTTAGGGACAGGCCGGCGGTATGGCTACACCTTC.

This clonotype has ten or more counts. The CDR3 loop reads CATSDQGRNLAGELFF. CDR3 DNA: TGTGCCACCAGTGACCAGGGGCGAAATTTAGCCGGGGAGCTGTTTTTT. V usage is TRBV24-1 and J usage is TRBJ2-2; TRBD1 is a possible D gene (6 bases). V lost 4 bases and J lost 6, with 17 bases in between. The CDR3 extends over 16 amino acids. Looked up from germline, CDR1 is KGHDR and CDR2 is SFDVKD.

This clonotype occurred a few times. V usage is TRBV5-1 and J usage is TRBJ2-5; D remains ambiguous. Germline CDR1 and CDR2: SGHRS and YFSETQ. Trimming removed 4 bases from V and 3 bases from J, with 4 bases in between. This CDR3 spans 11 amino acids. This CDR3 reads CASSIKETQYF. CDR3 DNA: TGCGCCAGCAGCATCAAAGAGACCCAGTACTTC.

This clonotype was seen ten or more times. This sequence joins TRBV5-1 and TRBJ1-1; D remains unclear. CDR1 and CDR2 (germline): SGHRS, YFSETQ. Trimming took off 1 base at V and 8 bases at J, with 9 bases between the two ends. This CDR3 spans 12 amino acids. In nucleotides, the CDR3 is TGCGCCAGCAGCTTGTTAGGTAACGAAGCTTTCTTT. It codes for CASSLLGNEAFF.

This clonotype was picked up many times. This chain connects TRBV20-1 to TRBJ1-1, with 7 nucleotides matching TRBD1. Germline loops: CDR1 DFQATT, CDR2 SNEGSKA (reference sequence). The CDR3 extends over 13 amino acids. The V and J ends lost 6 bases and 0 bases, in that order; junction bases with no gene match: 4. The CDR3 is CSAGDRLNTEAFF. In nucleotides, the CDR3 is TGCAGTGCAGGGGACAGATTGAACACTGAAGCTTTCTTT.

J is TRBJ1-2 and V is TRBV12-3 or TRBV12-4, with 7 positions matching TRBD1. There are 14 residues in the CDR3. The trim removed 5 bases at V and 7 bases at J, leaving 10 bases unmatched. The CDR3 spells CASSPRTGWRGYTF. The DNA for the CDR3 is TGTGCCAGCAGTCCGAGGACAGGTTGGCGTGGCTACACCTTC.

This clonotype was recorded at least ten times. The chain recombines TRBV7-9 with TRBJ1-6; TRBD1 might be the D (5 bases). The CDR3 length is 15 residues. With 3 bases removed from V and 11 bases from J, the gap between germline ends came to 17 bases. Germline V gene sequence: CDR1 SEHNR, CDR2 FQNEAQ (reference sequence). Written as DNA, the CDR3 is TGTGCCAGCAGCTTTAGTCAGGGTGAATTTGCACCCCTCCACTTT. Its translation is CASSFSQGEFAPLHF. The full variable domain, its missing parts supplied by reference TRBV7-9 and TRBJ1-6, is DTGVSQNPRHKITKRGQNVTFRCDPISEHNRLYWYRQTLGQGPEFLTYFQNEAQLEKSRLLSDRFSAERPKGSFSTLEIQRTEQGDSAMYLCASSFSQGEFAPLHFGNGTRLTVT.

In this sample, this clonotype turned up many times. The chain has TRBV6-5 and TRBJ2-7, with TRBD1 identical over 7 bases. The trim removed 2 bases at V and 3 bases at J, leaving 4 bases unmatched. There are 14 residues in the CDR3. Per the germline V gene, CDR1 is MNHEY and CDR2 is SVGAGI. CDR3 sequence (DNA): TGTGCCAGCAGTTACCCCGACAGGGACTACGAGCAGTACTTC. It codes for CASSYPDRDYEQYF.

This clonotype appeared a few times. The chain combines TRBV7-3 with TRBJ1-1; tentatively, D is TRBD1 (5 bases). Germline loops: CDR1 SGHTA, CDR2 FQGTGA. The CDR3 runs 13 residues. V lost 2 bases to trimming and J lost 6 bases, with 10 bases between them. This CDR3 is CASSLGVGAEAFF. CDR3 DNA sequence: TGTGCCAGCAGCTTAGGCGTGGGGGCTGAAGCTTTCTTT.

This clonotype was seen many times. CDR3 nucleotide sequence: TGTGCCAGCAGCTTAGCGCGCCGAAAGGGCTCTGGGGCCAACGTCCTGACTTTC. It is translated as CASSLARRKGSGANVLTF. The chain combines TRBV7-8 with TRBJ2-6; D is unresolved. The CDR3 is 18 residues long. From germline, CDR1 is SGHVS and CDR2 FQNEAQ. Trimming cost V 0 bases and J 0 bases, with 12 bases left between them.

In its sample, this clonotype was seen many times. The chain employs TRBV29-1 and TRBJ1-1; D remains unclear. Trimming cost V 3 bases and J 3 bases, with 11 bases left between them. Germline CDR1 and CDR2: SQVTM and ANQGSEA. This CDR3 region has 13 residues. The CDR3 DNA sequence: TGCAGCGTTGATAAGGGCATATACACTGAAGCTTTCTTT. This encodes CSVDKGIYTEAFF.

The chain joins TRBV6-1 to TRBJ2-3, with D possibly being TRBD1 (6 bases). The CDR3 length is 14 residues. Trimming removed 8 bases from V and 5 bases from J, with 17 bases in between. Germline V lookup: CDR1 MNHNS, CDR2 SASEGT. Written as DNA, the CDR3 is TGTGCCAGCCACGACCGGGACATTCTAGATACGCAGTATTTT. It codes for CASHDRDILDTQYF.

In this sample, this clonotype turned up many times. The chain has TRBV11-2 and TRBJ1-1; D might be TRBD1 (5 bases). V lost 4 bases and J 1 base, leaving 10 bases between the germline ends. The CDR3 totals 14 residues. Germline V lookup: CDR1 SGHAT, CDR2 FQNNGV. The CDR3: CASSYDGGNTEAFF. Written as DNA, the CDR3 is TGTGCCAGCAGCTACGACGGGGGGAACACTGAAGCTTTCTTT.

This clonotype has at least ten counts. The chain has TRBV6-1 and TRBJ2-7, with 7 bases identical to TRBD1. With V trimmed by 4 bases and J by 3 bases, 6 bases remained unmatched. The CDR3 is made up of 14 amino acids. The germline V gene has CDR1 MNHNS and CDR2 SASEGT. Here the CDR3 DNA reads TGTGCCAGCAGTGGACCGGGACAGAGCTACGAGCAGTACTTC. Protein product: CASSGPGQSYEQYF.

As to this clonotype: With a much larger clone just one base away, this may be a read error. The chain joins TRBV27 to TRBJ1-1; weak D call: TRBD1 (6 bases). CDR1 is MNHEY, CDR2 SMNVEV, per germline (reference sequence). CDR3 length: 15 amino acids. The CDR3 sequence: CARSPLGGAGTEAFF. The DNA of the CDR3 is TGTGCCCGCAGCCCATTAGGGGGGGCGGGCACTGAAGCTTTCTTT.

This clonotype was found many times. The rearrangement uses TRBV6-2 or TRBV6-3 and TRBJ2-7; perhaps TRBD1 as D (6 bases). The CDR3 is made up of 16 amino acids. Trimming pared 4 bases from V and 1 base from J, leaving 17 bases between. The germline CDR1 and CDR2 sequences are MNHEY and SVGEGT. DNA of the CDR3: TGTGCCAGCAGTTCCCGTAGGGGGAAGAAGTCCTACGAGCAGTACTTC. It translates to CASSSRRGKKSYEQYF.

V and J are TRBV14 and TRBJ1-1; D is possibly TRBD1 (6 bases). Germline V lookup: CDR1 SGHDN, CDR2 FVKESK. Trimming took 2 bases from V and 1 from J, leaving 11 bases between them. The CDR3 spans 15 residues. CDR3 in amino acids: CASSQYGGRNTEAFF. The CDR3 DNA sequence: TGTGCCAGCAGCCAATACGGGGGCAGGAACACTGAAGCTTTCTTT.

The chain is built from TRBV28 and TRBJ1-3; 7 nucleotides agree with TRBD1. The CDR3 consists of 14 residues. Germline V gene data show CDR1 as MDHEN and CDR2 as SYDVKM. J gave up 4 bases and V 8 bases, and 8 bases lay outside the gene matches. The CDR3 sequence: CASATGDIGNTIYF. CDR3 sequence (DNA): TGTGCCAGCGCAACAGGGGACATCGGAAACACCATATATTTT.

This clonotype was found many times. The chain employs TRBV6-5 and TRBJ2-5; 9 positions agree with TRBD2. The J segment lost 5 bases and the V segment lost 3 bases, leaving 7 bases of the junction unmatched. Germline CDR1 and CDR2: MNHEY and SVGAGI. This CDR3 has 15 residues. This chain's CDR3 is CASSYGRAGGETQYF. CDR3 nucleotide sequence: TGTGCCAGCAGTTATGGGCGAGCGGGGGGCGAGACCCAGTACTTC.

J is TRBJ1-3 and V is TRBV12-3 or TRBV12-4; possible D gene TRBD1, 6 bases. The V and J ends lost 4 bases and 2 bases respectively, with 15 bases between them. CDR3 length equals 16 residues. CDR3 amino acids: CASSSDPGVAGNTIYF. CDR3 DNA: TGTGCCAGCAGTTCTGATCCAGGGGTAGCTGGAAACACCATATATTTT.

The V and J genes are TRBV30 and TRBJ1-1; D gene unclear. Deletions cut 4 bases from V and 4 bases from J, with 4 bases between. This CDR3 is 10 amino acids long. Germline values: CDR1 GTSNPN, CDR2 SVGIG (reference sequence). The DNA of the CDR3 is TGTGCCTGGAAATCCACTGAAGCTTTCTTT. This codes for CAWKSTEAFF.

This sequence joins TRBV20-1 and TRBJ2-7; 9 bases line up with TRBD2. The CDR3 loop spans 13 amino acids. Losses at the gene ends were 0 bases for V and 3 bases for J; bases not matched to a gene: 0. CDR1 DFQATT and CDR2 SNEGSKA come from the germline V gene (reference sequence). The DNA for the CDR3 is TGCAGTGCTAGAGAACTAGCGGGCTACGAGCAGTACTTC. It specifies CSARELAGYEQYF.

The genes are TRBV12-3 or TRBV12-4 and TRBJ2-3; TRBD2 might be the D (5 bases). The CDR3 is 13 residues long. The germline V and J ends were trimmed by 4 bases and 8 bases, with 13 bases remaining between them. CDR3 DNA sequence: TGTGCCAGCAGTTCACGGGGTGTGGGTACGCAGTATTTT. Its protein product is CASSSRGVGTQYF.

This clonotype has at least ten counts. The CDR3 is CASSPQQGPNYGYTF. DNA for the CDR3: TGTGCCAGCTCACCCCAACAGGGACCCAACTATGGCTACACCTTC. The rearrangement joins TRBV18 to TRBJ1-2; possibly TRBD1 for D (6 bases). V was trimmed by 3 bases and J by 2 bases, leaving 13 bases between them. Germline values: CDR1 KGHSH, CDR2 LQKENI. The CDR3 totals 15 residues.

Details on this clonotype: A much larger clone sits a single nucleotide away, making a read error possible. Because the CDR3 is missing its conserved closing phenylalanine or tryptophan, this is likely a read error. CDR3 DNA: TGTGCCAGCAGTTATAGGCCGACGAATGAAAAACTGTTTCTT. Translated, it gives CASSYRPTNEKLFL. The chain employs TRBV28 and TRBJ1-4; D not certain. CDR1 MDHEN and CDR2 SYDVKM come from the germline V gene. V was cut by 4 bases and J by 5 bases, with 11 bases left in between. The CDR3 runs 14 residues.

The table lists this clonotype with a few counts. The chain has TRBV6-1 and TRBJ2-7; the match to TRBD2 covers 7 bases. With 6 bases clipped from V and 2 bases from J, the junction kept 13 bases outside the gene matches. There are 16 residues in the CDR3. CDR1 is MNHNS and CDR2 is SASEGT in the germline V gene. The chain's CDR3 is CASRGGGLSGTYEQYF. CDR3 coding DNA: TGTGCCAGCAGGGGCGGGGGTTTAAGCGGCACCTACGAGCAGTACTTC.

This clonotype was detected ten times or more. The chain joins TRBV5-1 to TRBJ1-1; no definite D call. V lost 0 bases and J lost 4, with 10 bases in between. The CDR3 runs to 14 residues. Germline loops: CDR1 SGHRS, CDR2 YFSETQ. CDR3 sequence reads: CASSLEGRGTEAFF. The CDR3, as DNA: TGCGCCAGCAGCTTGGAGGGAAGAGGCACTGAAGCTTTCTTT.

This clonotype has more than one count but fewer than ten. The V and J genes are TRBV5-1 and TRBJ1-2; D might be TRBD1 (6 bases). The CDR3 length is 16 residues. Germline V gene sequence: CDR1 SGHRS, CDR2 YFSETQ. The ends were cut back, 4 bases at V and 0 bases at J, with 16 bases in the middle. Written as DNA, the CDR3 is TGCGCCAGCAGCCCGAGACTCAGGGGAGCTAACTATGGCTACACCTTC. Its protein product is CASSPRLRGANYGYTF.

The chain links TRBV27 to TRBJ1-2, with D unclear. The V gene's germline CDR1 is MNHEY and CDR2 SMNVEV (reference sequence). Trimming took off 0 bases at V and 4 bases at J, with 27 bases between the two ends. This CDR3 spans 20 amino acids. CDR3 region: CASSLSVSVRDTSSFYGYTF. In nucleotides, the CDR3 is TGTGCCAGCAGTTTATCGGTGTCGGTCAGAGATACATCTTCTTTCTATGGCTACACCTTC.

Of note for this clonotype: The junction does not match germline at one end; this may be a read error. This chain links TRBV15 with TRBJ2-7, with 12 bases fitting TRBD2. The germline V gene encodes CDR1 LNHNV and CDR2 YYDKDF (reference sequence). The CDR3 contains 17 residues. CDR3 region: CATSRERLAGVSYGQYF. The CDR3 DNA is TGTGCCACCAGCAGAGAACGACTAGCGGGGGTCTCCTACGGGCAGTACTTC. Looking up the rest from reference TRBV15 and TRBJ2-7 gives the full variable domain: DAMVIQNPRYQVTQFGKPVTLSCSQTLNHNVMYWYQQKSSQAPKLLFHYYDKDFNNEADTPDNFQSRRPNTSFCFLDIRSPGLGDTAMYLCATSRERLAGVSYGQYFGPGTRLTVT.